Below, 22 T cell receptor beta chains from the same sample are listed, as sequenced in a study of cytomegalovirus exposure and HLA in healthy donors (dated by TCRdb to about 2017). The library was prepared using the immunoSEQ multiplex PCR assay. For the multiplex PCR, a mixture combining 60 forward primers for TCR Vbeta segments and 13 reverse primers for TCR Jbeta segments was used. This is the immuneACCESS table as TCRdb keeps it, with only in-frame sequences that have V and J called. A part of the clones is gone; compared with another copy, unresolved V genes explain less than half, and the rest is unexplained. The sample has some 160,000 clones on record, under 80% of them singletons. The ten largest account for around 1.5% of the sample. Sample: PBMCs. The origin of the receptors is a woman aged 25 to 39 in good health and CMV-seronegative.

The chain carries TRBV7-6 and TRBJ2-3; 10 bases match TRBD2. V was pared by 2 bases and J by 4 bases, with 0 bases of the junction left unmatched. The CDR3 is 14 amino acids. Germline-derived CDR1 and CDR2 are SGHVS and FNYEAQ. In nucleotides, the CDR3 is TGTGCCAGCAGCTTAACTAGCGGGGCAGATACGCAGTATTTT. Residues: CASSLTSGADTQYF. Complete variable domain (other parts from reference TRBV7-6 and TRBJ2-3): GAGVSQSPRYKVTKRGQDVALRCDPISGHVSLYWYRQALGQGPEFLTYFNYEAQQDKSGLPNDRFSAERPEGSISTLTIQRTEQRDSAMYRCASSLTSGADTQYFGPGTRLTVL.

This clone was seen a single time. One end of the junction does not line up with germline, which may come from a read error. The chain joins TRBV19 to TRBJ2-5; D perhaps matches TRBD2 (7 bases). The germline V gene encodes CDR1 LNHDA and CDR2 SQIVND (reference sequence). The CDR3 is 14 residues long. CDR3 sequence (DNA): TGTGCCAGTAGGAGCTCGGGGGGCCAAGGGACCCAGTACTTC. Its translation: CASRSSGGQGTQYF.

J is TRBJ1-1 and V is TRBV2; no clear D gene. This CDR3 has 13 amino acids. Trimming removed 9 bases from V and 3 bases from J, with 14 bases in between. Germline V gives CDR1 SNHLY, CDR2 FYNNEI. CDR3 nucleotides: TGTGCCAGGAGACGAAAGCGGGACACTGAAGCTTTCTTT. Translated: CARRRKRDTEAFF.

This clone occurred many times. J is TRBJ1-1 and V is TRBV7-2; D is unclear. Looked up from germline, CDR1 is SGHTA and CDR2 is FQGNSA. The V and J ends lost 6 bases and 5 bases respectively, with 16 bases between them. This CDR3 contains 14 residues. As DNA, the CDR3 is TGTGCCAGCAGTCCAAGGCGGTTAATGACTGAAGCTTTCTTT. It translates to CASSPRRLMTEAFF.

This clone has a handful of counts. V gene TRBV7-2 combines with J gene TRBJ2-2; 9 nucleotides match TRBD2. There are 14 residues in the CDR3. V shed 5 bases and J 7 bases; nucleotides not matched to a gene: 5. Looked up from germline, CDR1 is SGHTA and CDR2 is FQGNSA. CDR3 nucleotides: TGTGCCAGCAGCCGCGGGGGGGCGGTCGGGGAGCTGTTTTTT. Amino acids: CASSRGGAVGELFF. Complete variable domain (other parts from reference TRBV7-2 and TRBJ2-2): GAGVSQSPSNKVTEKGKDVELRCDPISGHTALYWYRQSLGQGLEFLIYFQGNSAPDKSGLPSDRFSAERTGGSVSTLTIQRTQQEDSAVYLCASSRGGAVGELFFGEGSRLTVL.

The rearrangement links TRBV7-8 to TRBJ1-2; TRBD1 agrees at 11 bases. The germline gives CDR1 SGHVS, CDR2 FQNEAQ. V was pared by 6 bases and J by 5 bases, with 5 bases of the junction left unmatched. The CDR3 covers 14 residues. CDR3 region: CASRRTGGPYGYTF. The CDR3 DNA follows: TGTGCCAGCAGGAGGACAGGGGGCCCATATGGCTACACCTTC.

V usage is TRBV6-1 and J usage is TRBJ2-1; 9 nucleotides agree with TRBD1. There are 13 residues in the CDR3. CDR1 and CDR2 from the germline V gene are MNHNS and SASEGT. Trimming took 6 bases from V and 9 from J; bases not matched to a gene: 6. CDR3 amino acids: CASSLQGAGEQFF. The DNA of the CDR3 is TGTGCCAGCAGCCTACAGGGGGCCGGTGAGCAGTTCTTC.

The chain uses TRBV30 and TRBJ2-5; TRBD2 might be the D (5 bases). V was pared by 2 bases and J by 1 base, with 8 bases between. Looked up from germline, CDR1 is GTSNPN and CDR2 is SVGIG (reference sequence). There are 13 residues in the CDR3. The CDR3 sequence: CAWSRGLQETQYF. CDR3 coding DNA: TGTGCCTGGAGTCGCGGACTCCAAGAGACCCAGTACTTC. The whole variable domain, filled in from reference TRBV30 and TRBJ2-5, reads SQTIHQWPATLVQPVGSPLSLECTVEGTSNPNLYWYRQAAGRGLQLLFYSVGIGQISSEVPQNLSASRPQDRQFILSSKKLLLSDSGFYLCAWSRGLQETQYFGPGTRLLVL.

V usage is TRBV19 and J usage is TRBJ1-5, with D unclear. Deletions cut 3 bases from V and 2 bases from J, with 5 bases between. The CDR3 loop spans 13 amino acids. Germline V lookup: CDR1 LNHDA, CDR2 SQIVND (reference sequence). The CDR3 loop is CASSIPGNQPQHF. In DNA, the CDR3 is TGTGCCAGTAGTATCCCAGGCAATCAGCCCCAGCATTTT.

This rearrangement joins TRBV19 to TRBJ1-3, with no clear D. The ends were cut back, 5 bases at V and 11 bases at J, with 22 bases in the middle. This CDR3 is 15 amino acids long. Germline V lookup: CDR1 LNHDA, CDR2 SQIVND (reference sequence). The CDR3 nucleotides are TGTGCCAGTAGTTCGGGGATGACGGAGTCCGACTCCATATATTTT. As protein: CASSSGMTESDSIYF.

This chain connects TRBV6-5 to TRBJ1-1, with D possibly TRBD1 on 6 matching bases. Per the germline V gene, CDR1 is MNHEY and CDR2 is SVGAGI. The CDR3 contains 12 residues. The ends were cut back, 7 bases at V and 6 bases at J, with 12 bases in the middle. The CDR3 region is CASTREGAEAFF. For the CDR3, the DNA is TGTGCCAGCACCCGCGAGGGGGCTGAAGCTTTCTTT.

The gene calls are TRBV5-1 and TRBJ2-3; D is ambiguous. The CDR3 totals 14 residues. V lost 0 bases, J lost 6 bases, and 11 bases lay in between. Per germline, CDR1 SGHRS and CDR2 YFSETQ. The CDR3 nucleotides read TGCGCCAGCAGCTTGGCCGAGAGCGCGGATACGCAGTATTTT. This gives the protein CASSLAESADTQYF. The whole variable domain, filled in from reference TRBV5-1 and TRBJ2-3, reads KAGVTQTPRYLIKTRGQQVTLSCSPISGHRSVSWYQQTPGQGLQFLFEYFSETQRNKGNFPGRFSGRQFSNSRSEMNVSTLELGDSALYLCASSLAESADTQYFGPGTRLTVL.

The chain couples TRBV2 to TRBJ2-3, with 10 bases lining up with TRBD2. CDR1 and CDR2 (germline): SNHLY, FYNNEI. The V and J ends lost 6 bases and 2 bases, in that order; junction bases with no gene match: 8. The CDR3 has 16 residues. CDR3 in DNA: TGTGCCAGCAGGACGGAGCGGGGGGGATACACAGATACGCAGTATTTT. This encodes CASRTERGGYTDTQYF.

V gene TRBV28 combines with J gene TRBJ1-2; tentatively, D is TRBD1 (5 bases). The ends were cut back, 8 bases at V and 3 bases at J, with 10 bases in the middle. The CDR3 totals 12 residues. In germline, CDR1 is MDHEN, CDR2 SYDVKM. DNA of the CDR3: TGTGCCAGCCGGGGGAACGACTATGGCTACACCTTC. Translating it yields CASRGNDYGYTF.

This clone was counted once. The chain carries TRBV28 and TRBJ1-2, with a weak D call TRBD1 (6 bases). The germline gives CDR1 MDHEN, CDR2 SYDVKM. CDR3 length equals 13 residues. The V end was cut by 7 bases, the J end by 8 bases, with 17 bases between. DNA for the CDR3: TGTGCCAGCACCGCAACAGGGATCGGCGGCTACACCTTC. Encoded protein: CASTATGIGGYTF.

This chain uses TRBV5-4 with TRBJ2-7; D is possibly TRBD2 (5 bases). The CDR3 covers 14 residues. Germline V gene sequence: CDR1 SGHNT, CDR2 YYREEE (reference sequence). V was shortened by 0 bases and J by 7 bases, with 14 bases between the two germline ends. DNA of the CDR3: TGTGCCAGCAGCTTGGGATATTTAGCGCGAGAGCAGTACTTC. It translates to CASSLGYLAREQYF.

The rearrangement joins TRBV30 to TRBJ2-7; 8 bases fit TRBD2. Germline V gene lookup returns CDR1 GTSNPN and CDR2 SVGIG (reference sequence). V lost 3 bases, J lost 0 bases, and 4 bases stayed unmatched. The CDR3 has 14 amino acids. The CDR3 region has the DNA TGTGCCTGGAGATTAGCGGGGAACTCCTACGAGCAGTACTTC. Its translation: CAWRLAGNSYEQYF.

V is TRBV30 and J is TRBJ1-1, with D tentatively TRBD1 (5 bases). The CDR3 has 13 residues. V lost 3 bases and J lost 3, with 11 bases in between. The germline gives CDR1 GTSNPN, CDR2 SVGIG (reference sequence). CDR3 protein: CAWSRRGDTEAFF. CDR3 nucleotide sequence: TGTGCCTGGAGCCGTCGGGGGGACACTGAAGCTTTCTTT.

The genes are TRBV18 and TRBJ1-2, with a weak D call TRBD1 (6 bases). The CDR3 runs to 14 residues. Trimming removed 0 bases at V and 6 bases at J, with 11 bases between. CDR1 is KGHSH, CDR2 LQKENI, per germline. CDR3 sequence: CASSPPGGANGYTF. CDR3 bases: TGTGCCAGCTCACCACCGGGGGGGGCGAATGGCTACACCTTC.

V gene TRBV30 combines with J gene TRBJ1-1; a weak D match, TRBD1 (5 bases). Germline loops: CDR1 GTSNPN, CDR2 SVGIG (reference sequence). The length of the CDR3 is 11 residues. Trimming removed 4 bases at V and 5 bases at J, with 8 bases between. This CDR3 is CAWNGGTEAFF. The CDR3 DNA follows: TGTGCCTGGAATGGGGGGACTGAAGCTTTCTTT.

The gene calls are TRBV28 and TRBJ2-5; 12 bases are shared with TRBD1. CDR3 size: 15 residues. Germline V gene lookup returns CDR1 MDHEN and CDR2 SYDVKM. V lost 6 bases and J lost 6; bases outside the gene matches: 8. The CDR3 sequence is CASRPGTGGVKTQYF. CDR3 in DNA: TGTGCCAGCAGGCCAGGGACAGGGGGCGTGAAGACCCAGTACTTC.

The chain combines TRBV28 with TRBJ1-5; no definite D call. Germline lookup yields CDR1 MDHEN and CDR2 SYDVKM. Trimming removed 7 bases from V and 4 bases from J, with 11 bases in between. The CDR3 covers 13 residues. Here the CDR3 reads CASTWRPNQPQHF. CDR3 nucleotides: TGTGCCAGCACGTGGAGACCAAATCAGCCCCAGCATTTT.